This T cell receptor beta chain derives from a study of blood T cells in healthy people across ages. Primers used in a second PCR of roughly 7 to 12 cycles were a sample-barcoded 5' primer and a J-beta primer mix. TCRdb analysed the 5' RACE reads with MiXCR anew, one entry per CDR3 protein. The sample records hundreds of thousands of distinct CDR3 sequences, 56% being singletons. The CDR3 has 14 amino acids. Per the germline V gene, CDR1 is SEHNR and CDR2 is FQNEAQ (reference sequence). This clonotype was counted at least ten times. No antigen is known for it. The junction shows a germline mismatch at one end, possibly a read error. Whole-study findings and limits: Estimated diversity, derived from one million T cells, was regarded as an underestimate.

The sequenced material came from blood. The chain couples TRBV7-9 to TRBJ1-5, with TRBD1 as a possible D gene (5 bases). The origin of this receptor is a man between 40 and 49 years old in good health. CDR3 loop: CASSLGQADQPQHF. The DNA of the CDR3 is TGCGCCAGCAGCCTGGGGCAGGCCGATCAGCCCCAGCATTTT. Supplemented by reference TRBV7-9 and TRBJ1-5, the full variable domain reads DTGVSQNPRHKITKRGQNVTFRCDPISEHNRLYWYRQTLGQGPEFLTYFQNEAQLEKSRLLSDRFSAERPKGSFSTLEIQRTEQGDSAMYLCASSLGQADQPQHFGDGTRLSIL.